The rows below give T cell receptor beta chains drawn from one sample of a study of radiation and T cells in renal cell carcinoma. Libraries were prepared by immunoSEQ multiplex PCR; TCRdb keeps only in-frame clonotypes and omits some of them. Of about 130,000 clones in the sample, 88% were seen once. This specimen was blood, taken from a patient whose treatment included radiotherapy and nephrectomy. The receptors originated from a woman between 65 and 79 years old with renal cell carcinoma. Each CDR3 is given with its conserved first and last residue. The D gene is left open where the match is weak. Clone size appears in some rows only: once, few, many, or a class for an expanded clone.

CDR3 DNA: TGCGCCAGCAGCTTGGCGGGACACTATCAAGAGACCCAGTACTTC
CDR3 protein: CASSLAGHYQETQYF
D gene: NA
V gene: TRBV5-1
J gene: TRBJ2-5
clone size: NA

CDR3 DNA: TGTGCCAGCAGTTTCGTGCCGGGACAGGGGGCAGGGGAGCAGTACTTC
CDR3 protein: CASSFVPGQGAGEQYF
D gene: TRBD1
V gene: TRBV6-5
J gene: TRBJ2-7
clone size: NA

CDR3 DNA: TGTGCCTGGATCCGGGTGGGGGCAGCCGCGAATTCACCCCTCCACTTT
CDR3 protein: CAWIRVGAAANSPLHF
D gene: NA
V gene: TRBV30
J gene: TRBJ1-6
clone size: NA

CDR3 DNA: TGTGCCAGCAGCTTAAGACTGACTAGCGGGGCCTACGAGCAGTACTTC
CDR3 protein: CASSLRLTSGAYEQYF
D gene: TRBD2
V gene: TRBV9
J gene: TRBJ2-7
clone size: NA

CDR3 DNA: TGTGCCAGTAGTATTGCAGCCACAGATACGCAGTATTTT
CDR3 protein: CASSIAATDTQYF
D gene: NA
V gene: TRBV19
J gene: TRBJ2-3
clone size: NA

CDR3 DNA: TGTGCCACCAGCAGAACCCAGGGGAACTATGGCTACACCTTC
CDR3 protein: CATSRTQGNYGYTF
D gene: NA
V gene: TRBV15
J gene: TRBJ1-2
clone size: once

CDR3 DNA: TGTGCCAGCAGCCCAGAGCGGGGACTTAGCACAGATACGCAGTATTTT
CDR3 protein: CASSPERGLSTDTQYF
D gene: TRBD2
V gene: TRBV5-5
J gene: TRBJ2-3
clone size: NA

CDR3 DNA: TGTGCCAGCAGCGCCCACAGGGGGCAAGATACGCAGTATTTT
CDR3 protein: CASSAHRGQDTQYF
D gene: TRBD1
V gene: TRBV7-8
J gene: TRBJ2-3
clone size: NA

CDR3 DNA: TGCAGCGTCACCGCCTTCCCCGGGAACTATGGCTACACCTTC
CDR3 protein: CSVTAFPGNYGYTF
D gene: NA
V gene: TRBV29-1
J gene: TRBJ1-2
clone size: NA

CDR3 DNA: TGTGCAAGTCGCTTAGCACCTCGCAGCACTGAAGCTTTCTTT
CDR3 protein: CASRLAPRSTEAFF
D gene: NA
V gene: TRBV12-2
J gene: TRBJ1-1
clone size: NA

CDR3 DNA: TGTGCCAGCAGCGTAGAGGGACAGGGGGGCTACACCTTC
CDR3 protein: CASSVEGQGGYTF
D gene: TRBD1
V gene: TRBV9
J gene: TRBJ1-2
clone size: NA

CDR3 DNA: TGTGCCACCAGCAGAGAGGGGGACGAAGCTTTCTTT
CDR3 protein: CATSREGDEAFF
D gene: NA
V gene: TRBV15
J gene: TRBJ1-1
clone size: NA

CDR3 DNA: TGTGCCAGTAGTATGGGGCAACTAGGACTAGCCAAAAACATTCAGTACTTC
CDR3 protein: CASSMGQLGLAKNIQYF
D gene: NA
V gene: TRBV19
J gene: TRBJ2-4
clone size: NA

CDR3 DNA: TGTGCCAGCAGTGAATTAGGGGTCAGCCGAGGAGGCTACACCTTC
CDR3 protein: CASSELGVSRGGYTF
D gene: NA
V gene: TRBV2
J gene: TRBJ1-2
clone size: few

CDR3 DNA: TGTGCCAGCAGTGTCGACAGGGTCGGGGGTTCCTATAATTCACCCCTCCACTTT
CDR3 protein: CASSVDRVGGSYNSPLHF
D gene: TRBD1
V gene: TRBV2
J gene: TRBJ1-6
clone size: NA

CDR3 DNA: TGTGCCAGCAGTTTAATTGGGTTGGGGGCAGGGGGCTCTCAGCCCCAGCATTTT
CDR3 protein: CASSLIGLGAGGSQPQHF
D gene: TRBD1
V gene: TRBV2
J gene: TRBJ1-5
clone size: NA

CDR3 DNA: TGTGCCAGCAGCCAAGCCCGGGGGCACACTGAAGCTTTCTTT
CDR3 protein: CASSQARGHTEAFF
D gene: NA
V gene: TRBV11-3
J gene: TRBJ1-1
clone size: once

CDR3 DNA: TGCGCCAGCAGCTCATATATTCCGGGACAGGTGTGGTCTGAGGGCTACACCTTC
CDR3 protein: CASSSYIPGQVWSEGYTF
D gene: TRBD1
V gene: TRBV5-1
J gene: TRBJ1-2
clone size: NA

CDR3 DNA: TGTGCCAGCAGTTTACCAAGCAGGGGGGGTCGGTCCGAGCAGTACTTC
CDR3 protein: CASSLPSRGGRSEQYF
D gene: NA
V gene: TRBV27
J gene: TRBJ2-7
clone size: NA

CDR3 DNA: TGTGCCAGTAGTATACTGGCCGGAGGGACCGGGGAGCTGTTTTTT
CDR3 protein: CASSILAGGTGELFF
D gene: NA
V gene: TRBV19
J gene: TRBJ2-2
clone size: NA

CDR3 DNA: TGTGCCAGCAGTTTAGGAGGGAACTATGGCTACACCTTC
CDR3 protein: CASSLGGNYGYTF
D gene: NA
V gene: TRBV28
J gene: TRBJ1-2
clone size: NA

CDR3 DNA: TGTGCCTGGAGTGTATCGGGGATCGGAAATCAGCCCCAGCATTTT
CDR3 protein: CAWSVSGIGNQPQHF
D gene: NA
V gene: TRBV30
J gene: TRBJ1-5
clone size: few

CDR3 DNA: TGTGCCAGCAGCTTAGAATCAGCGGGGGCTTCATATACGCAGTATTTT
CDR3 protein: CASSLESAGASYTQYF
D gene: TRBD2
V gene: TRBV7-8
J gene: TRBJ2-3
clone size: NA

CDR3 DNA: TGTGCCAGCAGCCCCCAGGCGGTGGGCTACTATGGCTACACCTTC
CDR3 protein: CASSPQAVGYYGYTF
D gene: NA
V gene: TRBV7-8
J gene: TRBJ1-2
clone size: NA

CDR3 DNA: TGTGCCAGCAGTGTCTCCAGGGGGAACACTGAAGCTTTCTTT
CDR3 protein: CASSVSRGNTEAFF
D gene: NA
V gene: TRBV25-1
J gene: TRBJ1-1
clone size: NA

CDR3 DNA: TGTGCCAGCAGCCGGGCCTGGGGCCCCTACGAGCAGTACTTC
CDR3 protein: CASSRAWGPYEQYF
D gene: NA
V gene: TRBV9
J gene: TRBJ2-7
clone size: NA

CDR3 DNA: TGTGCCAGCAGCATCGGGACAGCTTCAAACACTGAAGCTTTCTTT
CDR3 protein: CASSIGTASNTEAFF
D gene: TRBD1
V gene: TRBV9
J gene: TRBJ1-1
clone size: NA

CDR3 DNA: TGTGCCAGCAGCTTAGTAGAGGGGAACGAAGAGACCCAGTACTTC
CDR3 protein: CASSLVEGNEETQYF
D gene: NA
V gene: TRBV7-2
J gene: TRBJ2-5
clone size: NA

CDR3 DNA: TGTGCCAGCAGCCCGCCGGGACAGGTTTTCGAGCAGTACTTC
CDR3 protein: CASSPPGQVFEQYF
D gene: TRBD1
V gene: TRBV7-2
J gene: TRBJ2-7
clone size: NA

CDR3 DNA: TGTGCCAGTCCGATTCGGGGATCGTCGGCTGAGCAGTTCTTC
CDR3 protein: CASPIRGSSAEQFF
D gene: NA
V gene: TRBV2
J gene: TRBJ2-1
clone size: NA

CDR3 DNA: TGCAGCGCCGGGGATCCGGGAGAGACCCAGTACTTC
CDR3 protein: CSAGDPGETQYF
D gene: NA
V gene: TRBV29-1
J gene: TRBJ2-5
clone size: NA

CDR3 DNA: TGTGCCAGCAGTCAGGTCGGGACTAGCGGGGATTTT
CDR3 protein: CASSQVGTSGDF
D gene: TRBD2
V gene: TRBV28
J gene: TRBJ2-3
clone size: NA

CDR3 DNA: TGTGCCACCAGCAGAGATCGGGGTACTAGCACAGATACGCAGTATTTT
CDR3 protein: CATSRDRGTSTDTQYF
D gene: NA
V gene: TRBV15
J gene: TRBJ2-3
clone size: NA

CDR3 DNA: TGTGCCAGCAGTTATCGACAGCCCGATGCTTTCTTT
CDR3 protein: CASSYRQPDAFF
D gene: NA
V gene: TRBV6-6
J gene: TRBJ1-1
clone size: NA

CDR3 DNA: TGCGCCAGCAGCTTGAACAGCAATCAGCCCCAGCATTTT
CDR3 protein: CASSLNSNQPQHF
D gene: NA
V gene: TRBV5-1
J gene: TRBJ1-5
clone size: NA

CDR3 DNA: TGTGCCAGCAGCCGTAGACAGGGGAATCAGCCCCAGCATTTT
CDR3 protein: CASSRRQGNQPQHF
D gene: TRBD1
V gene: TRBV7-2
J gene: TRBJ1-5
clone size: NA

CDR3 DNA: TGTGCCATCAGGGGGCTAGCGGGGAGGAATGAGCAGTTCTTC
CDR3 protein: CAIRGLAGRNEQFF
D gene: TRBD2
V gene: TRBV10-3
J gene: TRBJ2-1
clone size: NA

CDR3 DNA: TGTGCCAGCAGCTTAGTTGACGGGAACACTGAAGCTTTCTTT
CDR3 protein: CASSLVDGNTEAFF
D gene: NA
V gene: TRBV11-3
J gene: TRBJ1-1
clone size: NA

CDR3 DNA: TGTGCCAGTAGTATGGGGACAGGGGTGGACTATGGCTACACCTTC
CDR3 protein: CASSMGTGVDYGYTF
D gene: TRBD1
V gene: TRBV19
J gene: TRBJ1-2
clone size: NA

CDR3 DNA: TGCGCCAGCAGCCCTAGTCCTAGGGCAGGGCCAACCCACTATGGCTACACCTTC
CDR3 protein: CASSPSPRAGPTHYGYTF
D gene: NA
V gene: TRBV5-1
J gene: TRBJ1-2
clone size: NA

CDR3 DNA: TGTGCCAGTAGTATCCCGGGACAGGGGGTTAACGAGCAGTACTTC
CDR3 protein: CASSIPGQGVNEQYF
D gene: TRBD1
V gene: TRBV19
J gene: TRBJ2-7
clone size: NA

CDR3 DNA: TGTGCCAGCAGCTTAGGATCTAGCGGGGGGCGCGAGCAGTACTTC
CDR3 protein: CASSLGSSGGREQYF
D gene: TRBD2
V gene: TRBV7-2
J gene: TRBJ2-7
clone size: NA

CDR3 DNA: TGTGCCAGCCAAAGGCCGAAAGCGAACACCGGGGAGCTGTTTTTT
CDR3 protein: CASQRPKANTGELFF
D gene: NA
V gene: TRBV6-6
J gene: TRBJ2-2
clone size: NA

CDR3 DNA: TGTGCCAGCAGTTTACCGGGACAGGGCTCCTACGAGCAGTACTTC
CDR3 protein: CASSLPGQGSYEQYF
D gene: TRBD1
V gene: TRBV28
J gene: TRBJ2-7
clone size: NA

CDR3 DNA: TGTGCCACCAGCAGTCGACAGGGTGCCCACAATGAGCAGTTCTTC
CDR3 protein: CATSSRQGAHNEQFF
D gene: TRBD1
V gene: TRBV15
J gene: TRBJ2-1
clone size: NA

CDR3 DNA: TGTGCCAGTAGTATACAGGACAGGGGGAACTATGGCTACACCTTC
CDR3 protein: CASSIQDRGNYGYTF
D gene: TRBD1
V gene: TRBV19
J gene: TRBJ1-2
clone size: NA

CDR3 DNA: TGTGCCAGCAGCCAAGGAGGGAACCCCGGGGAGCTGTTTTTT
CDR3 protein: CASSQGGNPGELFF
D gene: NA
V gene: TRBV14
J gene: TRBJ2-2
clone size: NA

CDR3 DNA: TGTGCCAGTAGTAAGGGACAGGGGTATCAGCCCCAGCATTTT
CDR3 protein: CASSKGQGYQPQHF
D gene: TRBD1
V gene: TRBV19
J gene: TRBJ1-5
clone size: NA

CDR3 DNA: TGTGCCAGCAGCTTGGTCGAGTTGACTAGCGCCCAAGAGACCCAGTACTTC
CDR3 protein: CASSLVELTSAQETQYF
D gene: TRBD2
V gene: TRBV5-4
J gene: TRBJ2-5
clone size: NA

CDR3 DNA: TGTGCCAGCAGGGCGACAGAGACCCTACGAGGGCAGTACTTC
CDR3 protein: CASRATETLRGQYF
D gene: NA
V gene: TRBV27
J gene: TRBJ2-7
clone size: NA

CDR3 DNA: TGTGCCAGCAGCAAATTAGAAAACACTGAAGCTTTCTTT
CDR3 protein: CASSKLENTEAFF
D gene: NA
V gene: TRBV9
J gene: TRBJ1-1
clone size: few

CDR3 DNA: TGTGCCAGCAAGATCGGCACAGCCGTTCATGGCTACACCTTC
CDR3 protein: CASKIGTAVHGYTF
D gene: NA
V gene: TRBV6-1
J gene: TRBJ1-2
clone size: NA

CDR3 DNA: TGTGCCAGCAGCGCTGCGTGGGGGGGCTACGAGCAGTACTTC
CDR3 protein: CASSAAWGGYEQYF
D gene: TRBD2
V gene: TRBV9
J gene: TRBJ2-7
clone size: NA